These T cell receptor beta chains were read from a single sample in a study of tumor-infiltrating lymphocytes in localized non-small cell lung cancer. Data came from immunoSEQ multiplex PCR; TCRdb stores just in-frame clones and leaves some out. The sample shows over 15,000 clones, around 75% of them seen only once. The sequenced sample was lung tumor tissue. The receptors derive from a human donor with non-small cell lung cancer. Each CDR3 is given with its conserved first and last residue.

V gene,CDR3 protein
TRBV2,CASSSSSGNTIYF
TRBV18,CASSPPSLAGHTEAFF
TRBV2,CASSEGGRVTWELFF
TRBV6-5,CASPPQGASNQPQHF
TRBV6-1,CASSAERVATNEKLFF
TRBV10-3,CAIRGQERPHYEQYF
TRBV10-2,CASRGLMGGNTIYF
TRBV30,CAWSLVPIRNEQFF
TRBV7-9,CASSSLGDRAFF
TRBV13,CASSPRQFGLTEAFF
TRBV27,CASSTTSEGTNEKLFF
TRBV29-1,CSVAGQLNQPQHF
TRBV19,CASNPRGSGRASYNEQFF
TRBV7-2,CASSVPPVLETQYF
TRBV13,CASSPQSKYEQFF
TRBV29-1,CSAPGQGHTEAFF
TRBV30,CAWSRAFTDTQYF
TRBV13,CASSLEQGGAETQYF
TRBV5-5,CASSLPGGTSGKSQYF
TRBV11-2,CASSRDRAPDTQYF
TRBV7-8,CASSLVDSPGREQYF
TRBV7-8,CASSLGQGGYEQYF
TRBV4-2,CASSQDAAAGGPTGELFF
TRBV7-2,CASSKGQVIKTGELFF